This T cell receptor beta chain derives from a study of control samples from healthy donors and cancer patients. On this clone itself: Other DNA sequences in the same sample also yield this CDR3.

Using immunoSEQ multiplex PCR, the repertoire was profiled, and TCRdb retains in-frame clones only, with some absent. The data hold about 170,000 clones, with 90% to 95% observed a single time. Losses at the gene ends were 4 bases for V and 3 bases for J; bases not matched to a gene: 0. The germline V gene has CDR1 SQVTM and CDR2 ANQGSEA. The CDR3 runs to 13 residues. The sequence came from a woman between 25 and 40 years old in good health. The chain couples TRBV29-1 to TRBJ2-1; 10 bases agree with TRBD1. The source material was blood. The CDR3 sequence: CSVGTGGYNEQFF. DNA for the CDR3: TGCAGCGTTGGGACAGGGGGCTACAATGAGCAGTTCTTC.